Listed below are T cell receptor beta chains from one sample, sequenced in a study of siplizumab effects on memory and regulatory T cells. Libraries were prepared by immunoSEQ multiplex PCR; TCRdb keeps only in-frame clonotypes and omits some of them. The data contain about 100,000 clones, 91% of them singletons. The sample consisted of CD4+ T cells sorted from blood. Receptors originate from a human donor in good health. Both conserved end residues are part of each CDR3. Fields, in order: V gene, J gene, D gene, clone size, CDR3 protein, CDR3 DNA. D genes are given only for firm matches. The size field is filled for only some rows; it gives once, few, many or a size class.

TRBV6-1	TRBJ1-1	-	-	CASSDPVEAFF	TGTGCCAGCAGTGACCCGGTAGAAGCTTTCTTT
TRBV12-5	TRBJ1-1	-	-	CASGLVRSTEAFF	TGTGCTAGTGGTTTGGTACGAAGCACTGAAGCTTTCTTT
TRBV29-1	TRBJ2-2	-	-	CSVGHRNTGELFF	TGCAGCGTCGGGCATCGGAACACCGGGGAGCTGTTTTTT
TRBV10-3	TRBJ2-1	-	-	CAIRDSSYNEQFF	TGTGCCATCAGGGATAGCTCCTACAATGAGCAGTTCTTC
TRBV11-2	TRBJ1-2	TRBD1	-	CASSSPRTGRNYGYTF	TGTGCCAGCAGCTCACCCCGGACAGGGCGAAACTATGGCTACACCTTC
TRBV30	TRBJ2-2	-	-	CAWSKQLGTAAKELFF	TGTGCCTGGAGTAAACAATTGGGGACCGCCGCGAAGGAGCTGTTTTTT
TRBV4-2	TRBJ2-1	-	-	CATRPFGQPTLKSSYNEQFF	TGTGCCACCCGACCTTTTGGGCAGCCGACATTAAAGAGCTCCTACAATGAGCAGTTCTTC
TRBV6-1	TRBJ1-1	-	few	CAIRFGGTEAFF	TGTGCCATCAGATTTGGGGGCACTGAAGCTTTCTTT
TRBV9	TRBJ2-2	TRBD1	-	CASSVRTGGATGELFF	TGTGCCAGCAGCGTTAGGACAGGGGGCGCAACCGGGGAGCTGTTTTTT
TRBV9	TRBJ2-7	TRBD2	few	CASSAAGGREQYF	TGTGCCAGCAGCGCAGCGGGGGGGAGGGAGCAGTACTTC
TRBV4-2	TRBJ2-3	-	-	CASSQGGPPADTQYF	TGTGCCAGCAGCCAAGGGGGACCCCCCGCAGATACGCAGTATTTT
TRBV27	TRBJ1-5	-	-	CASSFLQGSQPQHF	TGTGCCAGCAGTTTCTTGCAGGGGAGCCAGCCCCAGCATTTT
TRBV27	TRBJ2-1	-	-	CASTPGLYNEQFF	TGTGCCAGCACCCCAGGGCTATACAATGAGCAGTTCTTC
TRBV29-1	TRBJ1-1	-	-	CSVASLGTLNTEAFF	TGCAGCGTCGCCTCTTTAGGGACTTTGAACACTGAAGCTTTCTTT
TRBV28	TRBJ2-2	-	-	CASILGRAGELFF	-
TRBV9	TRBJ2-7	TRBD1	once	CASSLRDRGTYEQYF	TGTGCCAGCAGCCTCCGGGACAGGGGGACCTACGAGCAGTACTTC
TRBV6-6	TRBJ2-4	-	-	CASSYSQGAKNIQYF	TGTGCCAGCAGTTACTCCCAGGGGGCCAAAAACATTCAGTACTTC
TRBV6-5	TRBJ1-6	-	-	CASSYGQGYSPLHF	TGTGCCAGCAGTTACGGGCAGGGGTATTCACCCCTCCACTTT
TRBV15	TRBJ2-7	TRBD1	once	CATSRGDRGPHEQYF	TGTGCCACCAGCAGAGGCGACAGGGGGCCCCACGAGCAGTACTTC
TRBV5-8	TRBJ2-7	TRBD2	-	CASSLASGGSYEQYF	TGTGCCAGCAGCTTGGCGAGCGGGGGCTCCTACGAGCAGTACTTC
TRBV7-9	TRBJ2-3	TRBD1	-	CASSSRGQTDTQYF	TGTGCCAGCAGCTCCAGGGGGCAGACAGATACGCAGTATTTT
TRBV11-2	TRBJ1-2	-	-	CASSSNTGSLYGYTF	TGTGCCAGCAGCTCAAACACCGGGTCCTTATATGGCTACACCTTC
TRBV19	TRBJ2-3	TRBD1	-	CASTLDRVSDTQYF	TGTGCCAGTACCCTGGACAGGGTGTCAGATACGCAGTATTTT
TRBV7-9	TRBJ2-7	TRBD2	few	CASSLGASGNEQYF	TGTGCCAGCAGCTTAGGGGCTAGCGGGAACGAGCAGTACTTC
TRBV19	TRBJ1-2	TRBD1	-	CASSSGTGFGGYTF	TGTGCCAGTAGTTCCGGGACAGGGTTTGGGGGCTACACCTTC
TRBV6-1	TRBJ2-1	TRBD1	-	CASMRDSYNEQFF	TGTGCCAGCATGAGGGACAGTTACAATGAGCAGTTCTTC
TRBV11-2	TRBJ2-7	-	-	CASSLAVDSTYEQYF	TGTGCCAGCAGCTTAGCGGTCGACAGTACCTACGAGCAGTACTTC
TRBV7-6	TRBJ2-1	-	-	CASSFGTHNEQFF	TGTGCCAGCAGCTTTGGGACCCACAATGAGCAGTTCTTC
TRBV5-1	TRBJ1-1	-	-	CASRPSSNTEAFF	TGCGCCAGCAGGCCGTCATCGAACACTGAAGCTTTCTTT
TRBV9	TRBJ1-2	-	-	CASSVEGSTNYGYTF	TGTGCCAGCAGCGTAGAGGGGTCCACTAACTATGGCTACACCTTC
TRBV15	TRBJ1-2	-	-	CATSRDYERNYGYTF	TGTGCCACCAGCAGAGATTACGAGAGAAACTATGGCTACACCTTC
TRBV10-3	TRBJ1-2	TRBD1	-	CAIMGQPYGYTF	TGTGCCATCATGGGACAGCCCTATGGCTACACCTTC
TRBV11-2	TRBJ2-3	-	-	CASSLSVQSDTQYF	TGTGCCAGCAGCTTGTCTGTCCAGTCGGATACGCAGTATTTT
TRBV19	TRBJ2-5	-	-	CASRTSGGQETQYF	TGTGCCAGTAGAACCTCCGGGGGCCAAGAGACCCAGTACTTC
TRBV5-6	TRBJ1-3	-	-	CASSPRRGSGNTIYF	TGTGCCAGCAGCCCGCGGCGTGGGTCTGGAAACACCATATATTTT
TRBV7-3	TRBJ1-1	TRBD1	-	CASSPTGFTEAFF	TGTGCCAGCAGCCCGACAGGGTTCACTGAAGCTTTCTTT
TRBV7-9	TRBJ2-7	TRBD1	-	CASSPGTGGYEQYF	TGTGCCAGCAGTCCCGGAACAGGGGGATACGAGCAGTACTTC
TRBV19	TRBJ2-5	TRBD1	-	CASSPTGVFKETQYF	TGTGCCAGTAGCCCGACAGGGGTATTTAAAGAGACCCAGTACTTC
TRBV7-7	TRBJ1-3	TRBD1	-	CASSPLTGAGNTIYF	TGTGCCAGCAGCCCCTTGACAGGGGCTGGAAACACCATATATTTT
TRBV30	TRBJ1-1	-	once	CAWSKGRGTEAFF	TGTGCCTGGAGTAAGGGCAGGGGCACTGAAGCTTTCTTT
TRBV9	TRBJ1-6	-	-	CASSVAQSSYNSPLHF	TGTGCCAGCAGCGTCGCACAGAGCTCCTATAATTCACCCCTCCACTTT
TRBV11-2	TRBJ2-5	-	-	CASSHLTLYRQETQYF	TGTGCCAGCAGCCATTTGACGCTATACAGACAAGAGACCCAGTACTTC
TRBV19	TRBJ1-2	-	-	CASRGGGRNYGYTF	TGTGCCAGTAGGGGAGGAGGAAGGAACTATGGCTACACCTTC